These 20 T cell receptor beta chains share one sample of origin, sequenced in a study of blood T cells in healthy people across ages. The second PCR ran about 6 to 11 cycles with a sample-barcoded 5' primer and J-beta primers. MiXCR, applied by TCRdb to the 5' RACE reads, yields one record per CDR3 protein. The data show around 2 million distinct CDR3 sequences, with about 39% seen just once and roughly 24% held by the top ten. Sequencing input: blood. Receptor source: a human donor in good health.

This CDR3 reads CAWSVGAYTEAFF. In DNA form, the CDR3 reads TGTGCCTGGAGTGTGGGGGCCTACACTGAAGCTTTCTTT. V and J are TRBV30 and TRBJ1-1, with D possibly matching TRBD1 (6 bases). CDR3 length: 13 amino acids. Germline lookup yields CDR1 GTSNPN and CDR2 SVGIG (reference sequence). V lost 0 bases and J lost 3, with 8 bases in between.

This clonotype has just one count. The rearrangement joins TRBV9 to TRBJ2-1; no reliable D call. The CDR3 runs 15 residues. From germline, CDR1 is SGDLS and CDR2 YYNGEE. Trimming left V 2 bases short and J 0 bases short, with 9 bases between. CDR3 loop: CASSVYRNSYNEQFF. The CDR3 region has the DNA TGTGCCAGCAGCGTTTACAGAAACTCCTACAATGAGCAGTTCTTC.

V gene TRBV5-1 combines with J gene TRBJ1-4, with TRBD1 as a possible D gene (6 bases). This CDR3 comprises 15 residues. CDR1 and CDR2 from the germline V gene are SGHRS and YFSETQ. V shed 4 bases and J shed 8 bases, with 18 bases lying between them. CDR3 loop: CASSEGGTRSEKLFF. In DNA form, the CDR3 reads TGCGCCAGCAGCGAAGGGGGGACGAGGTCGGAAAAACTGTTTTTT.

This clonotype was counted a few times. The rearrangement uses TRBV7-2 and TRBJ2-1; D is tentatively TRBD1 or TRBD2 (5 bases each). Germline V gives CDR1 SGHTA, CDR2 FQGNSA. The CDR3 is 17 residues long. V was shortened by 3 bases and J by 0 bases, with 15 bases between the two germline ends. The CDR3 is CASSFWGGSSSYNEQFF. Here the CDR3 DNA reads TGTGCCAGCAGCTTTTGGGGCGGGTCTTCCTCCTACAATGAGCAGTTCTTC.

The chain recombines TRBV20-1 with TRBJ2-1; 7 positions match TRBD1. V shed 3 bases and J 12 bases; nucleotides not matched to a gene: 5. Looked up from germline, CDR1 is DFQATT and CDR2 is SNEGSKA (reference sequence). The CDR3 runs to 11 residues. The CDR3 loop is CSASTGDGQFF. The CDR3 DNA sequence: TGCAGTGCTAGCACAGGGGATGGGCAGTTCTTC.

This clonotype was counted between two and nine times. This sequence joins TRBV27 and TRBJ1-4; TRBD1 aligns across 8 bases. The CDR3 length is 15 residues. After removal of 5 bases from V and 8 bases from J, the junction contained 10 bases not matched to a gene. Germline CDR1 MNHEY, CDR2 SMNVEV (reference sequence). CDR3 in amino acids: CASSPWTGKEEKLFF. CDR3 bases: TGTGCCAGCAGTCCTTGGACAGGGAAAGAGGAAAAACTGTTTTTT.

This chain uses TRBV7-9 with TRBJ1-2, with TRBD1 matching 7 bases. This CDR3 has 16 amino acids. Losses at the gene ends were 4 bases for V and 2 bases for J; bases not matched to a gene: 10. Per the germline V gene, CDR1 is SEHNR and CDR2 is FQNEAQ (reference sequence). CDR3 in amino acids: CASSSLRDSSNYGYTF. The CDR3 DNA reads as TGTGCCAGCAGCTCCCTCCGGGACAGCTCCAACTATGGCTACACCTTC. Using reference TRBV7-9 and TRBJ1-2 for the parts outside the CDR3, the full variable domain is DTGVSQNPRHKITKRGQNVTFRCDPISEHNRLYWYRQTLGQGPEFLTYFQNEAQLEKSRLLSDRFSAERPKGSFSTLEIQRTEQGDSAMYLCASSSLRDSSNYGYTFGSGTRLTVV.

The rearrangement links TRBV11-2 to TRBJ2-7; D might be TRBD2 (7 bases). The J call may be in error: the DNA end matches TRBJ2-5 better. There are 16 residues in the CDR3. Germline V gene data show CDR1 as SGHAT and CDR2 as FQNNGV. Here the CDR3 DNA reads TGTGCCAGCAGCTTAGGTCATTCGGGGGGCACAGAGACCCAGTACTTC. Translated: CASSLGHSGGTETQYF.

The chain carries TRBV10-3 and TRBJ2-7; D gene ambiguous. Looked up from germline, CDR1 is ENHRY and CDR2 is SYGVKD. The CDR3 has 13 residues. V gave up 1 base and J gave up 0 bases, with 4 bases separating them. This CDR3 reads CAISELGSYEQYF. CDR3 sequence (DNA): TGTGCCATCAGTGAGTTAGGCTCCTACGAGCAGTACTTC.

The rearrangement uses TRBV2 and TRBJ2-3; weak D call: TRBD2 (6 bases). Trimming stripped 6 bases from V and 1 base from J, with 14 bases between. CDR1 is SNHLY and CDR2 is FYNNEI in the germline V gene. The CDR3 is 15 residues long. The CDR3 loop is CASRPPGLRTDTQYF. The DNA for the CDR3 is TGTGCCAGCAGACCCCCGGGACTTCGCACAGATACGCAGTATTTT. The variable domain in full, with the rest retrieved from reference TRBV2 and TRBJ2-3, is EPEVTQTPSHQVTQMGQEVILRCVPISNHLYFYWYRQILGQKVEFLVSFYNNEISEKSEIFDDQFSVERPDGSNFTLKIRSTKLEDSAMYFCASRPPGLRTDTQYFGPGTRLTVL.

About this clonotype itself: Since a much larger clone is just one base distant, this may be a read error. V and J are TRBV21-1 and TRBJ2-1; TRBD1 was called by the table and not checked on the DNA. TRBV21-1 is assigned pseudogene status. The CDR3 contains 16 residues. As DNA, the CDR3 is TGTGCCAGCAGCATTCCGGCGGGGCAACCCGACAATGAGCAGTTCTTC. This translates into CASSIPAGQPDNEQFF.

This clonotype was counted a few times. The chain is built from TRBV28 and TRBJ2-7, with D tentatively TRBD1 (6 bases). Per germline, CDR1 MDHEN and CDR2 SYDVKM. V lost 5 bases to trimming and J lost 1 base, with 18 bases between them. The CDR3 loop spans 16 amino acids. For the CDR3, the DNA is TGTGCCAGCAGTCCGACACTGGGGCAGGGGTCCTACGAGCAGTACTTC. This sequence encodes CASSPTLGQGSYEQYF.

In its sample, this clonotype was seen once. The J gene is TRBJ1-2, the V gene TRBV20-1; D unresolved. The V end was cut by 3 bases, the J end by 0 bases, with 11 bases between. The CDR3 length is 14 residues. Germline V CDR1 and CDR2: DFQATT, SNEGSKA (reference sequence). The CDR3 here is CSASAAGANYGYTF. The CDR3 DNA reads TGCAGTGCTAGTGCGGCGGGCGCTAACTATGGCTACACCTTC.

Notes on this clonotype: The junction differs from germline at one of its ends, possibly a read error. The chain combines TRBV18 with TRBJ2-1; TRBD1 aligns across 7 bases. Germline CDR1 is KGHSH and CDR2 is LQKENI. The CDR3 has 15 amino acids. The CDR3 region has the DNA TGTGCCAGCTCACCAGCGGCAGGGGGATCCTACGAGCGGTTCTTC. Its protein is CASSPAAGGSYERFF.

V gene TRBV4-2 combines with J gene TRBJ2-1, with TRBD2 matching 12 bases. V trimming: 2 bases; J trimming: 1 base; junction bases outside the gene matches: 9. The germline CDR1 and CDR2 sequences are LGHNA and YNFKEQ. This CDR3 comprises 19 residues. DNA for the CDR3: TGTGCCAGCAGCCAACTACTAGCGGGGGGCCCACAGTCCTACAATGAGCAGTTCTTC. Translation gives CASSQLLAGGPQSYNEQFF.

The chain uses TRBV15 and TRBJ1-2; D may be TRBD1 (5 bases). Germline values: CDR1 LNHNV, CDR2 YYDKDF (reference sequence). V dropped 5 bases and J dropped 8 bases, with 18 bases sitting between them. There are 14 residues in the CDR3. CDR3 sequence (DNA): TGTGCCACCAGCGGCCTCGTGAGGGGTGGAGGCTACACCTTC. As protein: CATSGLVRGGGYTF.

CDR3 sequence reads: CASRNQDGQGCEQYF. In nucleotides, the CDR3 is TGTGCCAGCAGAAACCAGGACGGACAGGGCTGCGAGCAGTACTTC. The chain couples TRBV6-5 to TRBJ2-7, with TRBD1 matching 8 bases. Per the germline V gene, CDR1 is MNHEY and CDR2 is SVGAGI. V shed 6 bases and J 6 bases; nucleotides not matched to a gene: 13. The CDR3 spans 15 residues.

The chain uses TRBV27 and TRBJ2-1, with D possibly being TRBD1 (6 bases). Germline V CDR1 and CDR2: MNHEY, SMNVEV (reference sequence). Deletions cut 8 bases from V and 6 bases from J, with 17 bases between. CDR3 length: 14 residues. This CDR3 reads CASRRGTQINEQFF. CDR3 sequence (DNA): TGTGCCAGCCGTAGGGGGACCCAAATCAATGAGCAGTTCTTC.

This chain uses TRBV7-9 with TRBJ1-2, with 9 positions matching TRBD1. V was clipped by 1 base and J by 0 bases; unmatched bases: 9. The CDR3 length is 18 residues. In germline, CDR1 is SEHNR, CDR2 FQNEAQ (reference sequence). The CDR3 spells CASSLVKGQGQANYGYTF. The CDR3 DNA sequence: TGTGCCAGCAGCTTAGTCAAGGGACAGGGACAAGCTAACTATGGCTACACCTTC.

This chain connects TRBV7-9 to TRBJ1-1; a possible D gene is TRBD1 (5 bases). This CDR3 has 13 amino acids. Germline loops: CDR1 SEHNR, CDR2 FQNEAQ (reference sequence). Trimming shortened V by 5 bases and J by 7 bases, and 14 bases separated the two germline ends. The chain's CDR3 is CASSALGQFEAFF. The CDR3, as DNA: TGTGCCAGCAGCGCCCTGGGGCAGTTTGAAGCTTTCTTT.